These 32 T cell receptor beta chains were all obtained from the same sample, sequenced in a study of beta chain features in type 1 diabetes. The whole isolated RNA underwent reverse transcription, so sequencing captured expressed TCRB transcripts. Clones were read by immunoSEQ multiplex PCR, and TCRdb kept only the in-frame ones, dropping some. The table shows over 350,000 clones, with less than 15% occurring only once. What was sequenced was naive CD4+ T cells from blood. Receptors originate from a young woman in good health.

The gene calls are TRBV30 and TRBJ2-1; 14 bases map to TRBD2. Trimming took 3 bases from V and 7 from J; bases not matched to a gene: 8. The CDR3 consists of 16 residues. Germline V gives CDR1 GTSNPN, CDR2 SVGIG (reference sequence). The CDR3 sequence is CAWRPTGTSGRNEQFF. For the CDR3, the DNA is TGTGCCTGGAGGCCAACCGGGACTAGCGGGAGAAATGAGCAGTTCTTC.

This clone was seen a handful of times. The gene calls are TRBV7-9 and TRBJ2-7; 7 nucleotides match TRBD1. Germline CDR1 reads SEHNR; CDR2 reads FQNEAQ (reference sequence). Germline trimming cut 5 bases from V and 3 bases from J; bases unmatched to any gene: 16. This CDR3 has 17 amino acids. The CDR3 protein is CASSRLDPGTAFYEQYF. The DNA for the CDR3 is TGTGCCAGCAGCCGCTTGGATCCCGGGACAGCGTTCTACGAGCAGTACTTC. Using reference TRBV7-9 and TRBJ2-7 for the parts outside the CDR3, the full variable domain is DTGVSQNPRHKITKRGQNVTFRCDPISEHNRLYWYRQTLGQGPEFLTYFQNEAQLEKSRLLSDRFSAERPKGSFSTLEIQRTEQGDSAMYLCASSRLDPGTAFYEQYFGPGTRLTVT.

This clone was detected a few times. The CDR3 protein is CASSYTLTGAGETQYF. CDR3 bases: TGCGCCAGCAGCTACACCCTGACAGGGGCTGGGGAGACCCAGTACTTC. The rearrangement links TRBV5-1 to TRBJ2-5; 8 nucleotides agree with TRBD1. The CDR3 contains 16 residues. V lost 3 bases and J lost 5; bases outside the gene matches: 12. Germline loops: CDR1 SGHRS, CDR2 YFSETQ.

This clone was counted only a few times. The chain couples TRBV7-9 to TRBJ2-7, with 9 nucleotides matching TRBD2. The V gene end was trimmed by 7 bases and the J gene end by 2 bases; junction bases not matched to a gene: 6. This CDR3 has 14 amino acids. Germline values: CDR1 SEHNR, CDR2 FQNEAQ (reference sequence). The CDR3 DNA is TGTGCCAGCAACCCTAGCGGGACTACCTACGAGCAGTACTTC. Translating gives CASNPSGTTYEQYF. Based on the CDR3 plus reference TRBV7-9 and TRBJ2-7, the full variable domain is DTGVSQNPRHKITKRGQNVTFRCDPISEHNRLYWYRQTLGQGPEFLTYFQNEAQLEKSRLLSDRFSAERPKGSFSTLEIQRTEQGDSAMYLCASNPSGTTYEQYFGPGTRLTVT.

The sample holds a few counts of this clone. V gene TRBV15 combines with J gene TRBJ1-3; D perhaps matches TRBD1 (6 bases). CDR1 LNHNV and CDR2 YYDKDF come from the germline V gene (reference sequence). V gave up 3 bases and J gave up 0 bases, with 12 bases separating them. The CDR3 loop spans 16 amino acids. In nucleotides, the CDR3 is TGTGCCACCAGCAGCACAGGGTTATACTCTGGAAACACCATATATTTT. Protein product: CATSSTGLYSGNTIYF.

The chain joins TRBV6-1 to TRBJ2-7, with D perhaps matching TRBD2 (5 bases). V was clipped by 7 bases and J by 4 bases, with 17 bases between them. The CDR3 has 14 residues. Germline V CDR1 and CDR2: MNHNS, SASEGT. The CDR3 sequence is CASIRGGSPYEQYF. The CDR3 DNA sequence: TGTGCCAGCATTCGAGGAGGCTCCCCGTACGAGCAGTACTTC.

In this sample, this clone turned up a few times. The chain uses TRBV7-3 and TRBJ2-1; TRBD1 aligns across 8 bases. The V gene end was trimmed by 1 base and the J gene end by 3 bases; junction bases not matched to a gene: 11. The CDR3 sequence is 18 residues long. CDR1 and CDR2 from the germline V gene are SGHTA and FQGTGA. The CDR3 bases are TGTGCCAGCAGCTTAAGACAGGGGTCCATCACCTTCTACAATGAGCAGTTCTTC. Translating it yields CASSLRQGSITFYNEQFF.

V and J are TRBV19 and TRBJ2-1; TRBD2 aligns across 11 bases. Per germline, CDR1 LNHDA and CDR2 SQIVND (reference sequence). V shed 5 bases, J shed 9 bases, and the junction held 21 bases outside the gene matches. CDR3 length: 19 residues. The CDR3 DNA is TGTGCCAGTAGTCCGACGGGTGTTTTAGCGGGAGGGCCTGGGGCTGAGCAGTTCTTC. As protein: CASSPTGVLAGGPGAEQFF. Complete variable domain (other parts from reference TRBV19 and TRBJ2-1): DGGITQSPKYLFRKEGQNVTLSCEQNLNHDAMYWYRQDPGQGLRLIYYSQIVNDFQKGDIAEGYSVSREKKESFPLTVTSAQKNPTAFYLCASSPTGVLAGGPGAEQFFGPGTRLTVL.

In this sample, this clone turned up a few times. The rearrangement uses TRBV30 and TRBJ1-1, with 7 bases lining up with TRBD1. The CDR3 loop spans 14 amino acids. Losses at the gene ends were 4 bases for V and 0 bases for J; bases not matched to a gene: 5. The V gene's germline CDR1 is GTSNPN and CDR2 SVGIG (reference sequence). The CDR3 loop reads CAWNLQGVNTEAFF. In DNA, the CDR3 is TGTGCCTGGAACCTTCAGGGGGTGAACACTGAAGCTTTCTTT. Full variable domain (missing parts from reference TRBV30 and TRBJ1-1): SQTIHQWPATLVQPVGSPLSLECTVEGTSNPNLYWYRQAAGRGLQLLFYSVGIGQISSEVPQNLSASRPQDRQFILSSKKLLLSDSGFYLCAWNLQGVNTEAFFGQGTRLTVV.

This clone was seen only a few times. The genes are TRBV19 and TRBJ2-5; no clear D. Germline V gene lookup returns CDR1 LNHDA and CDR2 SQIVND (reference sequence). Trimming took off 5 bases at V and 7 bases at J, with 14 bases between the two ends. There are 13 residues in the CDR3. The CDR3 coding sequence is TGTGCCAGTAGTCCCAGGCCACCCGGGACCCAGTACTTC. Translation gives CASSPRPPGTQYF.

This chain uses TRBV11-2 with TRBJ2-7, with a weak D call TRBD1 (5 bases). CDR1 is SGHAT and CDR2 is FQNNGV in the germline V gene. This CDR3 contains 14 residues. V was trimmed by 8 bases and J by 0 bases, leaving 14 bases between them. The CDR3 DNA reads TGTGCCAGCGGGGCTATGTGGGGCTCCTACGAGCAGTACTTC. It encodes CASGAMWGSYEQYF.

J is TRBJ2-1 and V is TRBV29-1, with TRBD2 identical over 15 bases. The V and J ends lost 3 bases and 10 bases, in that order; junction bases with no gene match: 4. CDR3 size: 14 residues. Germline CDR1 reads SQVTM; CDR2 reads ANQGSEA. The CDR3 DNA sequence: TGCAGCGTTGATGGACTAGCGGGAGGGCGGGAGCAGTTCTTC. Encoded protein: CSVDGLAGGREQFF.

This clone occurred a few times. The chain carries TRBV18 and TRBJ2-1; TRBD2 agrees at 14 bases. The CDR3 has 17 residues. From germline, CDR1 is KGHSH and CDR2 LQKENI. V trimming: 0 bases; J trimming: 10 bases; junction bases outside the gene matches: 8. The CDR3 sequence: CASSPPTSGRAGHEQFF. As DNA, the CDR3 is TGTGCCAGCTCACCACCGACTAGCGGGAGGGCCGGGCACGAGCAGTTCTTC.

This clone has more than one count but fewer than ten. The chain joins TRBV19 to TRBJ2-1; the D is unclear. The V end lost 0 bases, the J end lost 3 bases, and 9 bases lay between the germline ends. Germline V lookup: CDR1 LNHDA, CDR2 SQIVND (reference sequence). The CDR3 length is 15 residues. DNA for the CDR3: TGTGCCAGTAGTATAGATGAAGCACTCTACAATGAGCAGTTCTTC. It translates to CASSIDEALYNEQFF.

There are a few counts of this clone. The chain is built from TRBV13 and TRBJ1-1; TRBD1 is a possible D gene (5 bases). The germline V gene encodes CDR1 PRHDT and CDR2 FYEKMQ (reference sequence). The CDR3 covers 14 residues. Trimming took 1 base from V and 6 from J, leaving 12 bases between them. The CDR3, as DNA: TGTGCCAGCAGCTTAGTCCCGTGGGGGGCTGAAGCTTTCTTT. This sequence encodes CASSLVPWGAEAFF.

In its sample, this clone was seen a few times. The V call is TRBV30, the J call TRBJ1-1, with D possibly being TRBD1 (5 bases). The CDR3 has 13 amino acids. Germline lookup yields CDR1 GTSNPN and CDR2 SVGIG (reference sequence). For the CDR3, the DNA is TGTGTGGGACGGGAGCCCATGAACACTGAAGCTTTCTTT. Translated, it gives CVGREPMNTEAFF.

The V gene is TRBV5-6, the J gene TRBJ2-1, with 7 bases that match TRBD2. Trimming took 2 bases from V and 2 from J; bases not matched to a gene: 7. The germline CDR1 and CDR2 sequences are SGHDT and YYEEEE. The CDR3 covers 16 residues. The CDR3 bases are TGTGCCAGCAGCTTTGTGTCTAGCGGAGCCTACAATGAGCAGTTCTTC. The encoded protein is CASSFVSSGAYNEQFF. Combining the CDR3 with reference TRBV5-6 and TRBJ2-1 gives the whole variable domain DAGVTQSPTHLIKTRGQQVTLRCSPKSGHDTVSWYQQALGQGPQFIFQYYEEEERQRGNFPDRFSGHQFPNYSSELNVNALLLGDSALYLCASSFVSSGAYNEQFFGPGTRLTVL.

This clone was counted only a few times. The chain couples TRBV30 to TRBJ2-7; TRBD1 matches 9 bases. CDR1 and CDR2 (germline): GTSNPN, SVGIG (reference sequence). The CDR3 is 15 amino acids. The ends lost 1 base at V and 3 bases at J; junction bases unmatched: 7. The CDR3 DNA follows: TGTGCCTGGAGTGGCGACAGGGGGTATAACTACGAGCAGTACTTC. Amino acid sequence: CAWSGDRGYNYEQYF.

The V call is TRBV15, the J call TRBJ1-2; possible D gene TRBD1, 6 bases. The CDR3 runs 14 residues. Germline V lookup: CDR1 LNHNV, CDR2 YYDKDF (reference sequence). V shed 3 bases and J shed 3 bases, with 11 bases lying between them. In nucleotides, the CDR3 is TGTGCCACCAGCAGCAGGGGCGCGGACTATGGCTACACCTTC. It codes for CATSSRGADYGYTF.

The J gene is TRBJ2-1, the V gene TRBV7-9, with D maybe TRBD1 (7 bases). Trimming stripped 5 bases from V and 3 bases from J, with 17 bases between. This CDR3 spans 16 amino acids. Germline V gene lookup returns CDR1 SEHNR and CDR2 FQNEAQ (reference sequence). CDR3 DNA: TGTGCCAGCAGCCCTAAGCCGCGGGACAGCTACAATGAGCAGTTCTTC. It encodes CASSPKPRDSYNEQFF.

This clone showed up just a few times. The CDR3 DNA is TGTGCCAGCACTTATCCAGGGCTGTACGAGCAGTACTTC. This translates into CASTYPGLYEQYF. The chain has TRBV28 and TRBJ2-7; a possible D gene is TRBD1 (5 bases). In germline, CDR1 is MDHEN, CDR2 SYDVKM. The V end was cut by 7 bases, the J end by 4 bases, with 14 bases between. The CDR3 covers 13 residues. The full variable domain, with the rest looked up from reference TRBV28 and TRBJ2-7, is DVKVTQSSRYLVKRTGEKVFLECVQDMDHENMFWYRQDPGLGLRLIYFSYDVKMKEKGDIPEGYSVSREKKERFSLILESASTNQTSMYLCASTYPGLYEQYFGPGTRLTVT.

This clone was seen a few times. V and J are TRBV19 and TRBJ1-5; D perhaps matches TRBD1 (6 bases). Germline lookup yields CDR1 LNHDA and CDR2 SQIVND (reference sequence). V lost 3 bases and J lost 4, with 16 bases in between. This CDR3 comprises 16 residues. As DNA, the CDR3 is TGTGCCAGTAGTATCATCCCCGGTCAGGGGAATCAGCCCCAGCATTTT. Its translation is CASSIIPGQGNQPQHF.

V gene TRBV29-1 combines with J gene TRBJ2-1; D is unresolved. Looked up from germline, CDR1 is SQVTM and CDR2 is ANQGSEA. There are 13 residues in the CDR3. Trimming shortened V by 6 bases and J by 4 bases, and 13 bases separated the two germline ends. The CDR3 sequence is CSVGPDPYNEQFF. The CDR3 DNA sequence: TGCAGCGTGGGCCCTGATCCTTACAATGAGCAGTTCTTC.

This clone has only a few counts. This chain links TRBV28 with TRBJ2-1; D is uncertain. V was shortened by 3 bases and J by 7 bases, with 10 bases between the two germline ends. Per germline, CDR1 MDHEN and CDR2 SYDVKM. This CDR3 is built from 13 residues. The CDR3 loop reads CASSLTLGNEQFF. The CDR3 nucleotides are TGTGCCAGCAGTTTGACCCTCGGGAATGAGCAGTTCTTC.

The chain employs TRBV28 and TRBJ2-4; D might be TRBD1 (5 bases). Trimming shortened V by 6 bases and J by 3 bases, and 15 bases separated the two germline ends. This CDR3 has 15 amino acids. The V gene's germline CDR1 is MDHEN and CDR2 SYDVKM. This CDR3 reads CASSRQTQLKNIQYF. Written as DNA, the CDR3 is TGTGCCAGCAGCCGACAGACTCAGCTCAAAAACATTCAGTACTTC.

The J gene is TRBJ1-5, the V gene TRBV28; the D is unclear. The ends were cut back, 3 bases at V and 5 bases at J, with 8 bases in the middle. The CDR3 sequence is 13 residues long. Germline CDR1 MDHEN, CDR2 SYDVKM. CDR3: CASSLRGDQPQHF. CDR3 coding DNA: TGTGCCAGCAGTTTGCGGGGAGATCAGCCCCAGCATTTT.

In its sample, this clone was seen a few times. V gene TRBV30 combines with J gene TRBJ2-7; perhaps TRBD2 as D (5 bases). CDR1 is GTSNPN and CDR2 is SVGIG in the germline V gene (reference sequence). The CDR3 spans 13 residues. V lost 8 bases to trimming and J lost 2 bases, with 16 bases between them. Here the CDR3 DNA reads TGTGCCCACCAATTGGACGGGGCCTACGAGCAGTACTTC. It yields the protein CAHQLDGAYEQYF.

The table lists this clone with a few counts. This chain uses TRBV29-1 with TRBJ1-2, with 8 nucleotides matching TRBD1. There are 14 residues in the CDR3. J was trimmed by 4 bases and V by 7 bases; bases with no gene match: 11. Germline lookup yields CDR1 SQVTM and CDR2 ANQGSEA. CDR3 bases: TGCAGCGCCACCGGACAGGGATCGGGCTATGGCTACACCTTC. Protein product: CSATGQGSGYGYTF.

This clone appeared a few times. The chain carries TRBV28 and TRBJ2-2; 9 bases are shared with TRBD2. CDR1 is MDHEN and CDR2 is SYDVKM in the germline V gene. V dropped 5 bases and J dropped 5; count of bases not matched to a gene: 6. CDR3 size: 15 residues. The CDR3 loop reads CASSQAGGWTGELFF. CDR3 DNA: TGTGCCAGCAGTCAAGCGGGAGGATGGACCGGGGAGCTGTTTTTT.

This clone appeared a few times. The gene calls are TRBV5-1 and TRBJ2-7, with D possibly being TRBD2 (6 bases). Per germline, CDR1 SGHRS and CDR2 YFSETQ. The germline V and J ends were trimmed by 0 bases and 4 bases, with 11 bases remaining between them. The CDR3 is 14 amino acids. The CDR3 nucleotides read TGCGCCAGCAGCTTGGAGGTTAGCGGATACGAGCAGTACTTC. Protein product: CASSLEVSGYEQYF.

This chain links TRBV20-1 with TRBJ1-2; D not resolved. This CDR3 has 11 residues. Germline-derived CDR1 and CDR2 are DFQATT and SNEGSKA (reference sequence). V was clipped by 1 base and J by 14 bases, with 14 bases between them. The CDR3 bases are TGCAGTGCTAGAGCTTGGCCCAGTCCAACCTTC. Protein product: CSARAWPSPTF.

This clone was seen a few times. This rearrangement joins TRBV28 to TRBJ2-7, with TRBD1 matching over 7 bases. Germline CDR1 and CDR2: MDHEN and SYDVKM. This CDR3 region has 14 residues. The V gene end was trimmed by 6 bases and the J gene end by 2 bases; junction bases not matched to a gene: 7. The CDR3 region is CASRVGQAPYEQYF. CDR3 DNA: TGTGCCAGCAGAGTCGGACAGGCTCCCTACGAGCAGTACTTC.